Each of the 10 T cell receptor beta chains below was sequenced from the same sample in a study of regulatory and conventional T cells in RAG deficiency. TCRdb's table, derived via immunoSEQ multiplex PCR, lists solely in-frame clones and lacks some. The repertoire holds tens of thousands of clones, with 80% to 90% as singletons. This sample also belongs to another study, concerning regulatory T cells. This second report adds: Amplification used 52 TRBV primers and 13 TRBJ primers.

The source material was CD8+ T cells sorted from blood. The source is a human donor in good health.

This chain links TRBV27 with TRBJ2-1; 8 nucleotides match TRBD2. The V and J ends lost 3 bases and 4 bases, in that order; junction bases with no gene match: 2. This CDR3 is built from 14 residues. Germline CDR1 and CDR2: MNHEY and SMNVEV (reference sequence). The CDR3 DNA follows: TGTGCCAGCAGTTTCACTAGCGGATACAATGAGCAGTTCTTC. Its translation: CASSFTSGYNEQFF.

Points on this clone: Relative to the germline gene, one junction end is altered; a read error may explain this. In the same sample, other DNA sequences code for this CDR3. The chain is built from TRBV6-1 and TRBJ1-1, with D tentatively TRBD1 (5 bases). CDR1 is MNHNS, CDR2 SASEGT, per germline. The CDR3 has 13 residues. DNA for the CDR3: TGTGCCAGCAGCGAAGAACCAGGGCCTGAAGCTTTCTTT. This translates into CASSEEPGPEAFF.

This chain joins TRBV19 and TRBJ1-4, with TRBD1 identical over 7 bases. V lost 7 bases and J lost 3; bases outside the gene matches: 14. Germline V gives CDR1 LNHDA, CDR2 SQIVND (reference sequence). CDR3 size: 17 residues. CDR3 bases: TGTGCCAGTACTCCCCGGACAGGCTTGTATCCTAATGAAAAACTGTTTTTT. It is translated as CASTPRTGLYPNEKLFF. Drawing the rest from reference TRBV19 and TRBJ1-4, the complete variable domain is DGGITQSPKYLFRKEGQNVTLSCEQNLNHDAMYWYRQDPGQGLRLIYYSQIVNDFQKGDIAEGYSVSREKKESFPLTVTSAQKNPTAFYLCASTPRTGLYPNEKLFFGSGTQLSVL.

The rearrangement joins TRBV5-8 to TRBJ2-3, with 7 bases aligning to TRBD1. J was trimmed by 2 bases and V by 3 bases; bases with no gene match: 6. CDR3 length: 15 residues. CDR1 SGHTS and CDR2 YDEGEE come from the germline V gene. In nucleotides, the CDR3 is TGTGCCAGCAGCTACGACAGGGATAACACAGATACGCAGTATTTT. Encoded protein: CASSYDRDNTDTQYF.

The chain employs TRBV27 and TRBJ1-1; D might be TRBD1 (6 bases). V dropped 2 bases and J dropped 1 base, with 11 bases sitting between them. Germline CDR1 reads MNHEY; CDR2 reads SMNVEV (reference sequence). The CDR3 consists of 15 residues. The CDR3, as DNA: TGTGCCAGCAGTTTACTTTCAGGGGCGAACACTGAAGCTTTCTTT. This codes for CASSLLSGANTEAFF.

The chain links TRBV5-1 to TRBJ1-4; no firm D call. Trimming cost V 4 bases and J 0 bases, with 10 bases left between them. The CDR3 runs to 15 residues. Germline V gene lookup returns CDR1 SGHRS and CDR2 YFSETQ. The CDR3 region has the DNA TGCGCCAGCAGCGAAGGTCTTGCAACTAATGAAAAACTGTTTTTT. Translated, it gives CASSEGLATNEKLFF.

V gene TRBV11-2 combines with J gene TRBJ2-1; the D gene could be TRBD1 or TRBD2 (5 bases each). This CDR3 contains 14 residues. CDR1 is SGHAT, CDR2 FQNNGV, per germline. The ends were cut back, 5 bases at V and 2 bases at J, with 10 bases in the middle. CDR3 sequence reads: CASSDRGAYNEQFF. The DNA for the CDR3 is TGTGCCAGCAGCGACCGGGGCGCCTACAATGAGCAGTTCTTC.

The genes are TRBV5-1 and TRBJ1-1; a possible D gene is TRBD1 (5 bases). Trimming cost V 0 bases and J 1 base, with 7 bases left between them. The CDR3 covers 14 residues. Germline V gene sequence: CDR1 SGHRS, CDR2 YFSETQ. The CDR3 DNA is TGCGCCAGCAGCTTGGCTGGGGGGAACACTGAAGCTTTCTTT. It encodes CASSLAGGNTEAFF. The whole variable domain, filled in from reference TRBV5-1 and TRBJ1-1, reads KAGVTQTPRYLIKTRGQQVTLSCSPISGHRSVSWYQQTPGQGLQFLFEYFSETQRNKGNFPGRFSGRQFSNSRSEMNVSTLELGDSALYLCASSLAGGNTEAFFGQGTRLTVV.

This clone was found once. This rearrangement joins TRBV5-4 to TRBJ2-1; 10 nucleotides agree with TRBD2. The V gene's germline CDR1 is SGHNT and CDR2 YYREEE (reference sequence). V trimming: 2 bases; J trimming: 9 bases; junction bases outside the gene matches: 5. The CDR3 extends over 14 amino acids. The CDR3 region is CASSFSGGAGEQFF. DNA for the CDR3: TGTGCCAGCAGCTTCAGCGGGGGGGCCGGTGAGCAGTTCTTC.

V and J are TRBV13 and TRBJ2-2; no firm D call. The CDR3 runs 13 residues. In germline, CDR1 is PRHDT, CDR2 FYEKMQ (reference sequence). V was clipped by 7 bases and J by 5 bases, with 11 bases between them. The CDR3 spells CASTHWATGELFF. For the CDR3, the DNA is TGTGCCAGCACCCACTGGGCGACCGGGGAGCTGTTTTTT.